This T cell receptor beta chain was found in a study of PD-1 blockade in classical Hodgkin lymphoma. This clone came up a few times. Its antigen remains unidentified. The CDR3 runs to 14 residues. Trimming shortened V by 6 bases and J by 1 base, and 12 bases separated the two germline ends. Germline loops: CDR1 MNHEY, CDR2 SMNVEV (reference sequence). Regarding time point: cycle 4 day 1 (C4D1), after six to seven weeks of nivolumab. With no exception, relapse followed autologous stem cell transplantation in all patients, and brentuximab vedotin exposure varied. Negative magnetic selection isolated CD4+ T cells from thawed PBMCs. Each best response was a complete response, a partial response or progressive disease. Using immunoSEQ multiplex PCR, the repertoire was profiled, and TCRdb retains in-frame clones only, with some absent. The top ten hold about 3% of the sample, which has some 26,000 clones, 75% to 90% seen once.

Findings of the study overall: Newly diagnosed patients were said to have less baseline TCR diversity than healthy donors did. Similar baseline diversity was found in complete responders and newly diagnosed patients.

Sequenced material: CD4+ T cells from blood, taken before the fourth cycle of nivolumab. This chain connects TRBV27 to TRBJ1-2; tentative D call: TRBD1 (6 bases). This clonotype originated in a human donor with classical Hodgkin lymphoma. CDR3 sequence: CASSSPGHNYGYTF. CDR3 in DNA: TGTGCCAGCAGCTCCCCGGGACATAACTATGGCTACACCTTC.